Listed here are 10 T cell receptor beta chains from one sample, sequenced in a study of technical replicates of blood from several donors. Assay: immunoSEQ multiplex PCR; the TCRdb copy retains only in-frame clones and omits some. The table has 80,000 to 95,000 clones, about 94% seen once. Sequenced: T cells isolated from PBMCs. The receptors come from a human donor in good health.

V usage is TRBV5-1 and J usage is TRBJ2-1; 10 positions agree with TRBD2. From germline, CDR1 is SGHRS and CDR2 YFSETQ. V was clipped by 1 base and J by 9 bases; unmatched bases: 4. There are 14 residues in the CDR3. The CDR3 DNA sequence: TGCGCCAGCAGCTTGCTAGCGGGGGACTCTGAGCAGTTCTTC. Amino acids: CASSLLAGDSEQFF.

V is TRBV7-9 and J is TRBJ1-4; possible D gene TRBD1, 5 bases. The CDR3 runs 15 residues. In germline, CDR1 is SEHNR, CDR2 FQNEAQ (reference sequence). Deletions cut 3 bases from V and 0 bases from J, with 8 bases between. The CDR3: CASSFGGATNEKLFF. The CDR3 DNA reads TGTGCCAGCAGCTTCGGAGGGGCAACTAATGAAAAACTGTTTTTT.

This chain uses TRBV6-6 with TRBJ1-3; TRBD1 might be the D (5 bases). This CDR3 region has 12 residues. The V gene's germline CDR1 is MNHNY and CDR2 SVGAGI (reference sequence). The V end lost 8 bases, the J end lost 7 bases, and 12 bases lay between the germline ends. The CDR3 spells CASSREGNTIYF. The CDR3 region has the DNA TGTGCCAGCTCTCGGGAGGGGAACACCATATATTTT.

The chain links TRBV18 to TRBJ1-4, with a weak D call TRBD1 (5 bases). The length of the CDR3 is 14 residues. Trimming removed 2 bases at V and 8 bases at J, with 12 bases between. The germline V gene encodes CDR1 KGHSH and CDR2 LQKENI. The CDR3 region is CASSPTWQGEKLFF. CDR3 sequence (DNA): TGTGCCAGCTCACCAACTTGGCAGGGAGAAAAACTGTTTTTT.

The J gene is TRBJ2-3, the V gene TRBV5-6, with 7 bases that match TRBD1. The germline V gene has CDR1 SGHDT and CDR2 YYEEEE. The V and J ends lost 4 bases and 7 bases, in that order; junction bases with no gene match: 15. This CDR3 comprises 16 residues. The CDR3 coding sequence is TGTGCCAGCAGCAACAGTATACAGGGGATGATACATACGCAGTATTTT. It specifies CASSNSIQGMIHTQYF.

The chain links TRBV7-6 to TRBJ1-1; 9 bases are shared with TRBD1. The V gene's germline CDR1 is SGHVS and CDR2 FNYEAQ. Trimming took 4 bases from V and 2 from J; bases not matched to a gene: 5. The CDR3 runs 15 residues. The CDR3 bases are TGTGCCAGCAGCTCCGGGACAGGGTTAAACACTGAAGCTTTCTTT. Its protein product is CASSSGTGLNTEAFF.

The chain recombines TRBV7-8 with TRBJ2-1, with unresolved D. V gave up 5 bases and J gave up 0 bases, with 17 bases separating them. The CDR3 has 17 amino acids. CDR1 SGHVS and CDR2 FQNEAQ come from the germline V gene. The chain's CDR3 is CASSVDLLLSSYNEQFF. CDR3 coding DNA: TGTGCCAGCAGCGTAGACTTATTGTTAAGCTCCTACAATGAGCAGTTCTTC.

The chain has TRBV11-3 and TRBJ2-1; TRBD2 aligns across 9 bases. CDR1 SGHNT and CDR2 YENEEA come from the germline V gene. V dropped 4 bases and J dropped 5; count of bases not matched to a gene: 6. The CDR3 length is 15 residues. The CDR3 DNA reads as TGTGCCAGCAGCTCTAGGACTAGCGACAACAATGAGCAGTTCTTC. Protein: CASSSRTSDNNEQFF.

The chain is built from TRBV28 and TRBJ2-5; 9 nucleotides line up with TRBD2. Germline CDR1 is MDHEN and CDR2 is SYDVKM. The CDR3 extends over 16 amino acids. V trimming: 5 bases; J trimming: 5 bases; junction bases outside the gene matches: 12. As DNA, the CDR3 is TGTGCCAGCAGTCCCTACTGGCGGGAGGGCTCCGAGACCCAGTACTTC. This codes for CASSPYWREGSETQYF. Full variable domain (remainder filled in from reference TRBV28 and TRBJ2-5): DVKVTQSSRYLVKRTGEKVFLECVQDMDHENMFWYRQDPGLGLRLIYFSYDVKMKEKGDIPEGYSVSREKKERFSLILESASTNQTSMYLCASSPYWREGSETQYFGPGTRLLVL.

The chain employs TRBV27 and TRBJ1-1; TRBD1 agrees at 7 bases. This CDR3 region has 16 residues. The germline gives CDR1 MNHEY, CDR2 SMNVEV (reference sequence). With 5 bases clipped from V and 0 bases from J, the junction kept 9 bases outside the gene matches. The CDR3 loop reads CASSHHGQDLNTEAFF. Here the CDR3 DNA reads TGTGCCAGCAGTCACCACGGACAGGACTTGAACACTGAAGCTTTCTTT.